This is a list of T cell receptor beta chains from one sample in a study of cytomegalovirus exposure and HLA in healthy donors. Some clones are missing from TCRdb's copy, which holds only in-frame ones; the method was immunoSEQ multiplex PCR. The sample has 95,000 to 110,000 clones; roughly 75% are singletons. The sequencing input was PBMCs. The receptor source for this set is a woman between 40 and 50 years old in good health and CMV-seronegative. The CDR3 runs from the conserved cysteine through the conserved F or W. Fields, in order: clone size, V gene, J gene, D gene, CDR3 DNA, CDR3 protein. D genes are given only for firm matches. Where a row states a size, it is once, few, many or the class of an expanded clone; other rows omit it.

>NA|TRBV7-2|TRBJ1-4|NA
TGTGCCAGCAGCTTGAACAGGGTAGAGAATGAAAAACTGTTTTTT
CASSLNRVENEKLFF
>NA|TRBV9|TRBJ2-7|TRBD1
TGTGCCAGCAGCGTCGACAGGGGGATCCCCTACGAGCAGTACTTC
CASSVDRGIPYEQYF
>NA|TRBV5-1|TRBJ2-1|NA
TGCGCCAGCAGCTTTGAGGGCGATGAGCAGTTCTTC
CASSFEGDEQFF
>NA|TRBV4-1|TRBJ2-7|NA
TGCGCCAGCAGCCCTCAAGGAGGCCAGGCGGGGCAGTACTTC
CASSPQGGQAGQYF
>few|TRBV9|TRBJ2-7|NA
TGTGCCAGCAGCGTAGCTAGTATGGGCTACGAGCAGTACTTC
CASSVASMGYEQYF
>NA|TRBV28|TRBJ2-1|NA
TGTGCCAGCAACTGGCGGGACTCCCCAACCTACAATGAGCAGTTCTTC
CASNWRDSPTYNEQFF
>NA|TRBV7-2|TRBJ1-5|TRBD1
TGTGCCAGCAGCTCTAGGACAGGGGTGGGGCAGCCCCAGCATTTT
CASSSRTGVGQPQHF
>NA|TRBV5-1|TRBJ2-2|TRBD1
TGCGCCAGCAGCCACGGGACAGGGGGCTCCGGGGAGCTGTTTTTT
CASSHGTGGSGELFF
>NA|TRBV30|TRBJ2-1|TRBD1
TGTGCCTGCGCCGACCGATCAGGGGGTCGGTACAATGAGCAGTTCTTC
CACADRSGGRYNEQFF
>NA|TRBV7-9|TRBJ2-2|TRBD1
TGTGCCAGCATCCGGGACAGCCTAATTACCGGGGAGCTGTTTTTT
CASIRDSLITGELFF
>NA|TRBV28|TRBJ2-7|NA
TGTGCCAGCAGGGACAGTTCAAGCTCCTACGAGCAGTACTTC
CASRDSSSSYEQYF
>NA|TRBV2|TRBJ2-7|NA
TGTGCCAGCAGTTTCACCCCCAGCTCCTACGAGCAGTACTTC
CASSFTPSSYEQYF
>NA|TRBV28|TRBJ2-1|TRBD2
TGTGCCAGCCGATACTTAGCGGGAGTAAATAATGAGCAGTTCTTC
CASRYLAGVNNEQFF
>NA|TRBV6-5|TRBJ1-5|NA
TGTGCCAGCAGGCCTAGCGCCAATCAGCCCCAGCATTTT
CASRPSANQPQHF
>NA|TRBV28|TRBJ1-2|NA
TGTGCCACCAGGATAAACAGGGATTCGAAAGGCTACACCTTC
CATRINRDSKGYTF
>NA|TRBV28|TRBJ2-2|TRBD2
TGTGCCAGCATTCTAGGGACTAGCCTAACCGGGGAGCTGTTTTTT
CASILGTSLTGELFF
>NA|TRBV10-1|TRBJ2-7|NA
TGCGCCAGCGGGGACACTTTCTCCTACGAGCAGTACTTC
CASGDTFSYEQYF
>few|TRBV11-2|TRBJ1-2|NA
TGTGCCAGCAGTCCCGACAGAAACTATGGCTACACCTTC
CASSPDRNYGYTF
>NA|TRBV19|TRBJ2-1|TRBD2
TGTGCCAGTAGTAACCCCCGGACTAGCGGTTACAATGAGCAGTTCTTC
CASSNPRTSGYNEQFF
>few|TRBV7-9|TRBJ2-1|NA
TGTTCCAGCAGCCCCACCCAAACCCGGGAAGGGCGTCTCAATGAGCAGTTCTTC
CSSSPTQTREGRLNEQFF
>few|TRBV11-2|TRBJ1-4|TRBD1
TGTGCCAGCAGCCGGGGACAGACCCTTTTTGGAAAACTGTTTTTT
CASSRGQTLFGKLFF
>NA|TRBV29-1|TRBJ2-5|TRBD2
TGCAGCGTTGGACTCGGGACTAGCGGGAGGGAGACCCAGTACTTC
CSVGLGTSGRETQYF
>few|TRBV7-2|TRBJ2-7|TRBD1
TGTGCCAGCAGCCCAGGCCCGACAGGGACGCAGTACTTC
CASSPGPTGTQYF
>NA|TRBV5-4|TRBJ2-1|NA
TGTGCCAGCAGCTTACAGGGTTACAATGAGCAGTTCTTC
CASSLQGYNEQFF
>NA|TRBV19|TRBJ1-1|TRBD1
TGTGCCAGTACCAGGGGGACGGTGGGGAGCACTGAAGCTTTCTTT
CASTRGTVGSTEAFF
>few|TRBV19|TRBJ1-5|NA
TGTGCCAGTAGTATAGATGGACTCAGCCAGCCCCAGCATTTT
CASSIDGLSQPQHF
>NA|TRBV5-1|TRBJ1-6|NA
TGCGCCAGCAGCGACACGGAAAATTCACCCCTCCACTTT
CASSDTENSPLHF
>NA|TRBV5-6|TRBJ2-1|NA
TGTGCCAGCAGCAGTAGCGTCCACAATGAGCAGTTCTTC
CASSSSVHNEQFF
>NA|TRBV19|TRBJ2-7|NA
TGTGCCAGTAGTATTTCTAGCCGGTCCTACGAGCAGTACTTC
CASSISSRSYEQYF
>once|TRBV19|TRBJ1-3|NA
TGTACCAGTAGTAATATAGGACTAAATGGAAACACCATATATTTT
CTSSNIGLNGNTIYF
>NA|TRBV9|TRBJ2-3|NA
TGTGCCAGCAGCGTAGGTGTATATAGCACAGATACGCAGTATTTT
CASSVGVYSTDTQYF
>NA|TRBV4-1|TRBJ1-1|NA
TGCGCCAGCAGCCCACAGGTAATGAACACTGAAGCTTTCTTT
CASSPQVMNTEAFF
>NA|TRBV18|TRBJ1-2|NA
TGTGCCAGCTCACCGCGGAGGGACTATGGCTACACCTTC
CASSPRRDYGYTF
>few|TRBV29-1|TRBJ2-7|NA
TGCAGCCTCTACCCACAGATGATCTTGGGTGAGCAGTACTTC
CSLYPQMILGEQYF
>NA|TRBV4-3|TRBJ1-1|NA
TGCGCCAGCAGCCAAGTGACAGATACTGAAGCTTTCTTT
CASSQVTDTEAFF
>NA|TRBV6-6|TRBJ2-3|NA
TGTGCCAGCAGTCCTAGTGCAGATACGCAGTATTTT
CASSPSADTQYF
>NA|TRBV11-2|TRBJ2-1|NA
TGTGCCAGCAGCCCCGGGTCTTGGGATGAGCAGTTCTTC
CASSPGSWDEQFF
>NA|TRBV28|TRBJ2-7|TRBD2
TGTGCCAGCAGTTCTCTCTTGGGACTAGCGGGAGCGTACGAGCAGTACTTC
CASSSLLGLAGAYEQYF
>few|TRBV28|TRBJ1-5|NA
TGTGCCAGCAGTTTAAGAGGGCACGAAGATCAGCCCCAGCATTTT
CASSLRGHEDQPQHF
>few|TRBV28|TRBJ2-3|NA
TGTGCCAGCAGTCCCCCCCGGTCCACCACAGATACGCAGTATTTT
CASSPPRSTTDTQYF
>NA|TRBV27|TRBJ2-7|NA
TGTGCCAGCAGTCCTAACCTTGGCTACGAGCAGTACTTC
CASSPNLGYEQYF